This TCR beta chain was identified in a study of blood T cells in healthy people across ages. Using a J-beta primer mix together with a sample-barcoded 5' primer, a second PCR was run for roughly 7 to 12 cycles. TCRdb re-derived calls from the 5' RACE reads in MiXCR, one entry per CDR3 protein. The sample contains over 600,000 distinct CDR3 sequences, around 43% of which appear only once. The CDR3 covers 16 residues. The V gene's germline CDR1 is SGHRS and CDR2 YFSETQ. V lost 4 bases and J lost 3; bases outside the gene matches: 9. The sequenced sample consisted of blood. The chain joins TRBV5-1 to TRBJ2-1; 8 bases fit TRBD2. This clonotype was sampled from a man older than 75 in good health. For the CDR3, the DNA is TGCGCCAGCAGCACCGGACTAGCAGTAAACTACAATGAGCAGTTCTTC. Protein sequence: CASSTGLAVNYNEQFF.